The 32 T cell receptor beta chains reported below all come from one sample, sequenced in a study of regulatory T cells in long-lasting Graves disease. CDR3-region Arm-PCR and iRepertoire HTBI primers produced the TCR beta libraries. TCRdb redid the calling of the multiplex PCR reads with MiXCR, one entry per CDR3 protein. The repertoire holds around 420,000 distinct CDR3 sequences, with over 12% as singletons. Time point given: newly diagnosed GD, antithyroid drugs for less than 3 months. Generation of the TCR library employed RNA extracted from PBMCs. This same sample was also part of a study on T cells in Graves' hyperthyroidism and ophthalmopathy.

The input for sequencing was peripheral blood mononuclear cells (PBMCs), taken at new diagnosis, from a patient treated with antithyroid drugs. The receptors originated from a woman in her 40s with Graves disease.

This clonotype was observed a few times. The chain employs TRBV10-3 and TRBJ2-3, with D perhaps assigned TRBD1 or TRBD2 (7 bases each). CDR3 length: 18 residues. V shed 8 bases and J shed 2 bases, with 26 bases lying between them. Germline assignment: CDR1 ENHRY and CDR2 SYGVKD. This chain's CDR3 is CAISHGGGAAGATDTQYF. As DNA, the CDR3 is TGTGCCATCTCCCACGGAGGGGGCGCGGCGGGGGCCACAGATACGCAGTATTTT.

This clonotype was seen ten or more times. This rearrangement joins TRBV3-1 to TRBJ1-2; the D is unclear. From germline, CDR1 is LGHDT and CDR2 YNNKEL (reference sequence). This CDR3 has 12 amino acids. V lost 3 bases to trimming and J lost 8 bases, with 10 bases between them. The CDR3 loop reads CASSQGDGGYTF. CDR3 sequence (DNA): TGTGCCAGCAGCCAGGGTGATGGCGGCTACACCTTC.

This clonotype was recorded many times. CDR3 amino acids: CSASRSYEQYF. The CDR3 coding sequence is TGCAGCGCATCACGGTCCTACGAGCAGTACTTC. The chain uses TRBV29-1 and TRBJ2-7, with D unclear. There are 11 residues in the CDR3. Germline V gene data show CDR1 as SQVTM and CDR2 as ANQGSEA. V was pared by 7 bases and J by 1 base, with 8 bases between.

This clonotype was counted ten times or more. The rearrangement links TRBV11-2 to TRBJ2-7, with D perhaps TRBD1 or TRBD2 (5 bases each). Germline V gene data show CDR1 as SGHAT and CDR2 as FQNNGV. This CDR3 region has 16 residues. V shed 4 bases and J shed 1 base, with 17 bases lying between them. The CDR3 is CASSSGTREPSYEQYF. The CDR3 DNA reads TGTGCCAGCAGCTCCGGGACGCGAGAACCGTCCTACGAGCAGTACTTC.

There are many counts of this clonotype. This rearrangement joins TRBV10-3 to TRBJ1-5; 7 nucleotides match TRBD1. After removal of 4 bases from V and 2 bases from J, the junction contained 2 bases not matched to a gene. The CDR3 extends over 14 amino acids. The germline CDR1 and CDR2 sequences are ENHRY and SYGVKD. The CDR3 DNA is TGTGCCATCAGTGGGCAGGGGGGCAATCAGCCCCAGCATTTT. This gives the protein CAISGQGGNQPQHF.

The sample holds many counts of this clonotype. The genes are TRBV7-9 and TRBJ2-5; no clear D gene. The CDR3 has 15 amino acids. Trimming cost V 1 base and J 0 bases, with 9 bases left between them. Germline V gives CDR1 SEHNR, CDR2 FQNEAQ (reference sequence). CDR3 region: CASSLGQLYQETQYF. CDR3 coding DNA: TGTGCCAGCAGCTTAGGTCAGCTGTACCAAGAGACCCAGTACTTC.

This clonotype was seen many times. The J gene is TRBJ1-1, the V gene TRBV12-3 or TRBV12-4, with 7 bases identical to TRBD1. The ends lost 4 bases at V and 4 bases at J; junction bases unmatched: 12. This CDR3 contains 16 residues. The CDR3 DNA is TGTGCCAGCAGTTCTCAACGACAGGGCTGGGGCACTGAAGCTTTCTTT. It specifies CASSSQRQGWGTEAFF.

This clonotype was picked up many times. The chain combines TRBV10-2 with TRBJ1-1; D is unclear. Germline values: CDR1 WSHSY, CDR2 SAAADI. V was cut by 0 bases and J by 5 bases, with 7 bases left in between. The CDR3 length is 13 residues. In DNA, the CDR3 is TGCGCCAGCAGTGAGTCTCGGGGTACTGAAGCTTTCTTT. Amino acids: CASSESRGTEAFF.

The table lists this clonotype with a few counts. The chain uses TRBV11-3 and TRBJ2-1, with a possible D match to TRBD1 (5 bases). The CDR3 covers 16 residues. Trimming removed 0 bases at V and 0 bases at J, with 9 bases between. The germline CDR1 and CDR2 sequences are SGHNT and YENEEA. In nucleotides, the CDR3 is TGTGCCAGCAGCTTAGATCGTGACAGCTCCTACAATGAGCAGTTCTTC. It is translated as CASSLDRDSSYNEQFF.

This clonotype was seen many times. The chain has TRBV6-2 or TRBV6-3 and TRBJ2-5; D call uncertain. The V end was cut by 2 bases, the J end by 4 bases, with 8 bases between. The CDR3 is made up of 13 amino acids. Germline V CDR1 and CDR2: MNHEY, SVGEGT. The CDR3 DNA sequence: TGTGCCAGCAGTTACCGGATGACAGAGACCCAGTACTTC. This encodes CASSYRMTETQYF.

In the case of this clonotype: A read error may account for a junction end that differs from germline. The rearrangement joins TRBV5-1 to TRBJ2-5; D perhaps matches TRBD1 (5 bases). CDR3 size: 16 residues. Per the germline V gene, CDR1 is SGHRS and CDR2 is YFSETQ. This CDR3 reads CASSFPKAGHQETQQF. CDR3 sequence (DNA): TGCGCCAGCAGCTTCCCGAAGGCAGGGCACCAAGAGACCCAGCAATTC.

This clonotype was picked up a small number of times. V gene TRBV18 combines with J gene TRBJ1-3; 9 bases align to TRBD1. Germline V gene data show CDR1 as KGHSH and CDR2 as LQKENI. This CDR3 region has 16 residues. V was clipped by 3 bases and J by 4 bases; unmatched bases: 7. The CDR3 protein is CASSPVGQGTGNTIYF. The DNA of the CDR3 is TGTGCCAGCTCACCGGTGGGACAGGGCACAGGAAACACCATATATTTT.

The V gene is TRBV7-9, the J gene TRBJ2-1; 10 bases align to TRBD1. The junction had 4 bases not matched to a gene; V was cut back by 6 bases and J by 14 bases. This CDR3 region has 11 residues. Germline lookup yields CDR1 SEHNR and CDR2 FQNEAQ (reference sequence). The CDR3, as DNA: TGTGCCAGCAGACTCGGACAGGGGGAGTTCTTC. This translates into CASRLGQGEFF.

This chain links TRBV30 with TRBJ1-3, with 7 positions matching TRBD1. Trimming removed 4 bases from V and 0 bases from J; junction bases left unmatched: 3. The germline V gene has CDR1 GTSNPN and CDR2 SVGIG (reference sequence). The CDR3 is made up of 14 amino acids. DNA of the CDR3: TGTGCCTGGAAGTGGACAGGCTCTGGAAACACCATATATTTT. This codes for CAWKWTGSGNTIYF.

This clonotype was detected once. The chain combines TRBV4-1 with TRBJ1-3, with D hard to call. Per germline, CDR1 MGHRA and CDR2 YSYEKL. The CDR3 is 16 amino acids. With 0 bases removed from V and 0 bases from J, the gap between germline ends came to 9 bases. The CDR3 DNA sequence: TGCGCCAGCAGCCAAGAAGGTTTCACCTCTGGAAACACCATATATTTT. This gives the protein CASSQEGFTSGNTIYF.

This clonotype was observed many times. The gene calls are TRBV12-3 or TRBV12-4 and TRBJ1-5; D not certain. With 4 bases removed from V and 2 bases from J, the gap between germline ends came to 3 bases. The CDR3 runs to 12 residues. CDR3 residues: CASSSGNQPQHF. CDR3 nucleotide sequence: TGTGCCAGCAGTTCCGGCAATCAGCCCCAGCATTTT.

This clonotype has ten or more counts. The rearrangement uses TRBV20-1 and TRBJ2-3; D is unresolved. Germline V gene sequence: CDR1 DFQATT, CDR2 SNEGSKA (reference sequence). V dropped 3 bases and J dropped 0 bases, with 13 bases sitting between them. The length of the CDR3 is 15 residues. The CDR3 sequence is CSARVFGISTDTQYF. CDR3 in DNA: TGCAGTGCTAGGGTATTCGGAATTAGCACAGATACGCAGTATTTT.

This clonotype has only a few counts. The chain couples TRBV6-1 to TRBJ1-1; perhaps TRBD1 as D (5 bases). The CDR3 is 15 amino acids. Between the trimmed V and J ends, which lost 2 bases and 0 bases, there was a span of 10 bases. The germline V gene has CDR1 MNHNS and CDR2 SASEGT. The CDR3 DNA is TGTGCCAGCAGTGAAAGTGCAGGGATGAACACTGAAGCTTTCTTT. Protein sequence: CASSESAGMNTEAFF.

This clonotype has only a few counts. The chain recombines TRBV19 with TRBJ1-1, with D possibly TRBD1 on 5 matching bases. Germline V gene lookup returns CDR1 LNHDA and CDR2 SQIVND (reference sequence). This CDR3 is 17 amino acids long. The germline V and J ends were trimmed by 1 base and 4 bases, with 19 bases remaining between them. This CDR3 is CASSIVQGYGSSTEAFF. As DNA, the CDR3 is TGTGCCAGTAGTATAGTTCAGGGTTACGGGTCGAGCACTGAAGCTTTCTTT.

The CDR3: CASSRTGWVLTF. CDR3 nucleotide sequence: TGTGCCAGCAGTCGGACAGGGTGGGTCCTGACTTTC. This chain joins TRBV3-1 and TRBJ2-6; TRBD1 agrees at 8 bases. Unmatched junction bases numbered 5, after V lost 6 bases and J lost 13 bases. CDR1 and CDR2 from the germline V gene are LGHDT and YNNKEL (reference sequence). The CDR3 runs to 12 residues.

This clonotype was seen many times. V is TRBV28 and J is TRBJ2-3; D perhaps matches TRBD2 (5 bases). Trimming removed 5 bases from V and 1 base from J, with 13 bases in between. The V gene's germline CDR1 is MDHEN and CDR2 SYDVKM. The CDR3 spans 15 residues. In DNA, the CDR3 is TGTGCCAGCAGTACCGAGCGGAGCCGCACAGATACGCAGTATTTT. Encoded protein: CASSTERSRTDTQYF.

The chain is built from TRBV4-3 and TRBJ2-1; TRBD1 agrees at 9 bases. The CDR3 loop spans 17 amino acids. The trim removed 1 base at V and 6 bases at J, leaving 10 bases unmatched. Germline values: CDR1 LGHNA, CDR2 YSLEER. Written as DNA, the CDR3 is TGCGCCAGCAGCCAAGTTACAGGGGGCGATTATAGCAATGAGCAGTTCTTC. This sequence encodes CASSQVTGGDYSNEQFF.

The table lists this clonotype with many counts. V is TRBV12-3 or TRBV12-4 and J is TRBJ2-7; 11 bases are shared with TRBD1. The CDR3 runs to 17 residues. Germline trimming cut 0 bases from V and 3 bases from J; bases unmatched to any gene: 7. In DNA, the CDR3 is TGTGCCAGCAGTTTAGCGCTGGGGACAGGGGGATTCTACGAGCAGTACTTC. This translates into CASSLALGTGGFYEQYF.

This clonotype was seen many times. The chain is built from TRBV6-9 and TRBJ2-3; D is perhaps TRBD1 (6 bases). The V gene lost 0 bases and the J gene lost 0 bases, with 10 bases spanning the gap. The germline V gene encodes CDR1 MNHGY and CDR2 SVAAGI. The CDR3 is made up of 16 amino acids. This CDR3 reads CASSYSGQSSTDTQYF. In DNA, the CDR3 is TGTGCCAGCAGTTATTCCGGACAGTCAAGCACAGATACGCAGTATTTT.

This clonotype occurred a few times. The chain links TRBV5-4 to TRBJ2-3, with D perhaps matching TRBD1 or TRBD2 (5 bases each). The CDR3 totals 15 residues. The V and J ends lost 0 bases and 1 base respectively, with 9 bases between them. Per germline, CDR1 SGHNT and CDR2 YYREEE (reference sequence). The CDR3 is CASSLGGIRTDTQYF. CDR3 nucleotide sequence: TGTGCCAGCAGCTTGGGGGGGATTCGCACAGATACGCAGTATTTT.

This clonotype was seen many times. The CDR3: CASSLRILNYGYTF. The CDR3 DNA reads TGTGCCAGCAGTCTCCGGATACTTAACTATGGCTACACCTTC. V gene TRBV28 combines with J gene TRBJ1-2, with no clear D. Germline loops: CDR1 MDHEN, CDR2 SYDVKM. Trimming took off 5 bases at V and 1 base at J, with 11 bases between the two ends. The CDR3 consists of 14 residues.

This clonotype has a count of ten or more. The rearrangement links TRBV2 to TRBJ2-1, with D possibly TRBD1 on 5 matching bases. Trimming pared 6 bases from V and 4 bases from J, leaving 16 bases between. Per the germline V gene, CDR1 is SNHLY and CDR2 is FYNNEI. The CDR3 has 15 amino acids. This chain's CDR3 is CASRQATSPYNEQFF. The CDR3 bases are TGTGCCAGCAGACAGGCCACCAGTCCTTACAATGAGCAGTTCTTC.

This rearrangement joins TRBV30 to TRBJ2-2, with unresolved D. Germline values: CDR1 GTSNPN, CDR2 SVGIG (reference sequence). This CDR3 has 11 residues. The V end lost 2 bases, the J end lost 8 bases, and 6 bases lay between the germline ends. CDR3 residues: CAWSTTGELFF. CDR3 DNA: TGTGCCTGGAGTACAACGGGGGAGCTGTTTTTT.

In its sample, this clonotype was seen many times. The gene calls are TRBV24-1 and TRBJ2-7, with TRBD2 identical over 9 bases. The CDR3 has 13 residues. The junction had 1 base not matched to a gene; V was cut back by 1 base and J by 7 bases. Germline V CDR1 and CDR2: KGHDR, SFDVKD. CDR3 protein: CATSDFLAGEQYF. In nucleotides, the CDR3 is TGTGCCACCAGTGATTTTCTAGCGGGGGAGCAGTACTTC.

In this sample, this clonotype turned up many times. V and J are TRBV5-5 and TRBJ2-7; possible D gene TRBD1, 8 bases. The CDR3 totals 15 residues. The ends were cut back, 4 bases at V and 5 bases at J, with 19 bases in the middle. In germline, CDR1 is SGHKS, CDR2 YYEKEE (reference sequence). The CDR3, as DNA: TGTGCCAGCAGCGAGGCGGGAGCAGGGGGCGACGAGCAGTACTTC. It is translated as CASSEAGAGGDEQYF.

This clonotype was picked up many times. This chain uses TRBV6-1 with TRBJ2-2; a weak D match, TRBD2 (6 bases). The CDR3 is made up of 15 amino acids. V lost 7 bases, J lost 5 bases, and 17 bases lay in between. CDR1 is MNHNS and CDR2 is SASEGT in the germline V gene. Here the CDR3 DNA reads TGTGCCAGCAAGGGAGGACACACGATAACCGGGGAGCTGTTTTTT. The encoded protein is CASKGGHTITGELFF.

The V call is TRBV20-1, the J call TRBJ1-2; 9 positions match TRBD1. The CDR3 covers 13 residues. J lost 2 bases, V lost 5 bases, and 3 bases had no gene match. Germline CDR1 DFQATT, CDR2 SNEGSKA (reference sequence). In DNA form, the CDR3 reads TGCAGTGCTCGGACAGGGGAAAACTATGGCTACACCTTC. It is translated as CSARTGENYGYTF.